This entry features one T cell receptor (beta chain) sequence. V lost 10 bases to trimming and J lost 1 base; unmatched junction nucleotides: 9. Germline CDR1 reads MNHEY; CDR2 reads SVGAGI. The CDR3 extends over 14 amino acids. This sample is part of a study of blood T cell repertoires in COVID-19. Under the authors' procedure: Estimated nucleated cell counts came from reference gene primer amplification. This table comes from immunoSEQ multiplex PCR, and its TCRdb copy is limited to in-frame clones, with some not included. Clonal size and the V and J genes are those of that table, whereas D and trimming came from the DNA. The table shows 380,000 or so clones, with 70% to 85% occurring only once.

The sequenced sample consisted of peripheral blood. The rearrangement links TRBV6-5 to TRBJ1-1; 7 nucleotides match TRBD1. The receptor was isolated from a human donor with acute or convalescent COVID-19. The donor label of this sample is uncertain. CDR3 in DNA: TGTGCCACCTTGGACAGGCAGCGGAACACTGAAGCTTTCTTT. Its protein is CATLDRQRNTEAFF.